This TCR beta chain was found in a study of blood T cell repertoires in COVID-19. As for the study in general: T cells, B-cell-depleted T cells, or PBMCs provided the cDNA or gDNA that served as material.

Germline V lookup: CDR1 KGHSH, CDR2 LQKENI. The length of the CDR3 is 14 residues. J was trimmed by 5 bases and V by 3 bases; bases with no gene match: 7. Participants were aged roughly 18 to 90 years, lived in around 22 US areas, and enrolled virtually. Cohort placement rested on clinical history that participants reported themselves. Here immunoSEQ multiplex PCR was the method, and the copy in TCRdb shows in-frame clones only, minus some. The sample holds 280,000 or so clones; roughly 85% are singletons and the top ten take 6% to 6.5%. The chain is built from TRBV18 and TRBJ2-7; 7 bases map to TRBD1. The source of this sequence is a middle-aged woman who had recovered from COVID-19. Sequenced input: PBMCs or T cells enriched from blood (not recorded which). CDR3 bases: TGTGCCAGCTCACCTCTGACAGGGTCGGACGAGCAGTACTTC. Translated: CASSPLTGSDEQYF.